The TCR beta chain under discussion was sequenced for a study of cytomegalovirus exposure and HLA in healthy donors. The CDR3 is made up of 13 amino acids. From germline, CDR1 is SGHDT and CDR2 YYEEEE. The junction had 5 bases not matched to a gene; V was cut back by 4 bases and J by 7 bases. Amplification used 60 Vbeta primers and 13 Jbeta primers. Sequencing was performed with immunoSEQ multiplex PCR; in TCRdb, only in-frame clones are kept and a portion is missing. The sample shows roughly 160,000 clones, approximately 80% of them seen only once. The study, taken as a whole, reports: An apparent linkage of common viral pathogens to several of the most significant clusters emerged in a later analysis.

For this clone: The antigen is unknown.

The origin of this receptor is a woman in her 50s in good health and CMV-seronegative. This chain connects TRBV5-6 to TRBJ2-3, with 8 nucleotides matching TRBD2. The sample taken for sequencing was PBMCs. In DNA, the CDR3 is TGTGCCAGCAGCCCGGGACTAGACTATACGCAGTATTTT. As protein: CASSPGLDYTQYF.